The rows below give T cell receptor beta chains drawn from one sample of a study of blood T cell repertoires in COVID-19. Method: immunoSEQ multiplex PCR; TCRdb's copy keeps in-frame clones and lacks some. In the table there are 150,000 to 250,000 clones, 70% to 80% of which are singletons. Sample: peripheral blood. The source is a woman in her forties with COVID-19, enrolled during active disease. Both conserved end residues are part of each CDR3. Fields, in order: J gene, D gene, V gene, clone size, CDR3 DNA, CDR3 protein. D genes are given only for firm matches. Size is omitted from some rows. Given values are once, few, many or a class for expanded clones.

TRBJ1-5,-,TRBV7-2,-,TGTGCCAGCAGCTTAGATCGTGAGAGCAATCAGCCCCAGCATTTT,CASSLDRESNQPQHF
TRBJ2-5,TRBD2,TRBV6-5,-,TGTGCCAGCAGTTACTCTCGGCAGGGAGGGGAGACCCAGTACTTC,CASSYSRQGGETQYF
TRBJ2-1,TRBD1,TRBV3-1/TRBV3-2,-,TGTGCCAGCAGCCAAGGACAGGGTGGCAATGAGCAGTTCTTC,CASSQGQGGNEQFF
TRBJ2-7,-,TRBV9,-,TGTGCCAGCAGCGTAGGCGGCCGAAATCGCGAGCAGTACTTC,CASSVGGRNREQYF
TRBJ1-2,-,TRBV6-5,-,TGTGCCAGCAGTTACTCCGGGGTGGGCTATGGCTACACCTTC,CASSYSGVGYGYTF
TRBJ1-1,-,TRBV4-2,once,TGTGCCAGCAGCAGCGGGGAGAACACAGGGCTCCAAGCTTTCTTT,CASSSGENTGLQAFF
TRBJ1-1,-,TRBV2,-,TGTGCCAGCAGACCCAGGGGAGGGGGCACTGAAGCTTTCTTT,CASRPRGGGTEAFF
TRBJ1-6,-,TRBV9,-,TGTGCCAGCAGCGTAGGAGGGGGAAATAATTCACCCCTCCACTTT,CASSVGGGNNSPLHF
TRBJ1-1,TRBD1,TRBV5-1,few,TGCGCCAGCCGGTCCGGGACAGGGGATTTAGAAGCTTTCTTT,CASRSGTGDLEAFF
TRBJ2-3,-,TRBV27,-,TGTGCCAGCAGTTTATTCGACAGGCCAACCACAGATACGCAGTATTTT,CASSLFDRPTTDTQYF
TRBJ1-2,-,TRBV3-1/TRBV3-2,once,TGTGCCAGCAGCCGCGGGGGAGAGTATGGCTACACCTTC,CASSRGGEYGYTF
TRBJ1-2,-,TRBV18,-,TGTGCCAGCTCTCTTACCGGGACAACGACAGGTGGCTACACCTTC,CASSLTGTTTGGYTF
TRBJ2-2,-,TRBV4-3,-,TGCGCCAGCAGCCAAGATAGCTCAGCAGGGATTAACACCGGGGAGCTGTTTTTT,CASSQDSSAGINTGELFF
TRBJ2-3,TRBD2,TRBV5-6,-,TGTGCCAGCAGCTCACTAGCGGGAGGAGATACGCAGTATTTT,CASSSLAGGDTQYF
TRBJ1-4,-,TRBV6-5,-,TGTGCCAGCAGTTACTCGCGAGCAACTAATGAAAAACTGTTTTTT,CASSYSRATNEKLFF
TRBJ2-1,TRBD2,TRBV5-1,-,TGCGCCAGCAGCTTACGAATTCCGGGACTACCCAAGAGCTCCTACAATGAGCAGTTCTTC,CASSLRIPGLPKSSYNEQFF
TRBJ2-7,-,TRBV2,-,TGTGCCAGCAGACCAGACAGATCCCTCTACGAGCAGTACTTC,CASRPDRSLYEQYF
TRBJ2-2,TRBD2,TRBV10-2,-,TGCGCCAGCAGTGAGTTGGGACTAGCGGCAGCCGGGGAGCTGTTTTTT,CASSELGLAAAGELFF
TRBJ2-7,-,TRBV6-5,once,TGTGCCAGCACGACTGGGATTAGCGGTTCCTACGAGCAGTACTTC,CASTTGISGSYEQYF
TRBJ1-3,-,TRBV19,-,TGTGCCAGTAGTATAAGCCCACAGGGTCGGAACACCATATATTTT,CASSISPQGRNTIYF
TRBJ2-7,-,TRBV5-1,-,TGCGCCAGCAGCTTGGGGGGAGGATACGAGCAGTACTTC,CASSLGGGYEQYF
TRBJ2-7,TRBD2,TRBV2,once,TGTGCCAGCAGTCAGGGGTGGGGACTAGCGGGGGCCTACGAGCAGTACTTC,CASSQGWGLAGAYEQYF
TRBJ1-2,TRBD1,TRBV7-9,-,TGTGCCAGCAGCTTATCAGGGACAGGGGATGGCTACACCTTC,CASSLSGTGDGYTF
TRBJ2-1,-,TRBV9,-,TGTGCCAGCAGCGTAGAGTGGGAGGATTTCTTCAATGAGCAGTTCTTC,CASSVEWEDFFNEQFF
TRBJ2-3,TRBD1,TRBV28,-,TGTGCCAGCAGTTTACTGGGACAGGGGTACTTTAGCACAGATACGCAGTATTTT,CASSLLGQGYFSTDTQYF
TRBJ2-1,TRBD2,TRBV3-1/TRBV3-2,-,TGTGCCAGCAGCCCCTGGGGGGAGGGGTCCTACAATGAGCAGTTCTTC,CASSPWGEGSYNEQFF
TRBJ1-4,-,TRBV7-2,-,TGTGCCAGCAGCAACATTTTTCATGAAAAACTGTTTTTT,CASSNIFHEKLFF
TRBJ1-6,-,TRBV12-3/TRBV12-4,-,TGTGCCAGCACCTTCACAGGGAATTCACCCCTCCACTTT,CASTFTGNSPLHF
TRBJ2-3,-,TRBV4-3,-,TGCGCCAGCAGCCAAGGGGCCGGAGGGGGCACAGATACGCAGTATTTT,CASSQGAGGGTDTQYF
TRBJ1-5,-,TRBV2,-,TGTGCCAGCAGGGCCCAGATTACGGGTCAGCCCCAGCATTTT,CASRAQITGQPQHF
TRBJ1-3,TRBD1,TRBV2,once,TGTGCCAGCAGTGAACGAGGGACAGCCTCTGGAAACACCATATATTTT,CASSERGTASGNTIYF
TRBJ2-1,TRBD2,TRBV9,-,TGTGCCAGCAGCGTAGCTCCTAGCGGGGGGGCATATGAGCAGTTCTTC,CASSVAPSGGAYEQFF
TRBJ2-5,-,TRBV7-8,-,TGTGCCAGCACGATAGGGGGGACCCAGTACTTC,CASTIGGTQYF
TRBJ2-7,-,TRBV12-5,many,TGTGCTAGTGGTCCGGATCGACAGGGACTGAAGGAGCAGTACTTC,CASGPDRQGLKEQYF
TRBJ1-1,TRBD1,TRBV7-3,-,TGTGCCAGCAGCTTAAACAGGGGCTCCACTGAAGCTTTCTTT,CASSLNRGSTEAFF
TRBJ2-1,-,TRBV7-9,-,TGTGCCGGCAGTCTCAGATCCTACAATGAGCAGTTCTTC,CAGSLRSYNEQFF
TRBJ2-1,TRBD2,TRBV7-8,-,TGTGCCAGCAGCCCGACGGGGGGGTTTGGGAATGAGCAGTTCTTC,CASSPTGGFGNEQFF
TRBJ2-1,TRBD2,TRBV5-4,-,TGTGCCAGCAGCTTCCAGCGGGAGTATAATGAGCAGTTCTTC,CASSFQREYNEQFF
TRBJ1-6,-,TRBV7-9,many,TGTGCCAGCCGGGTTACTAATTCACCCCTCCACTTT,CASRVTNSPLHF
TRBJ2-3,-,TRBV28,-,TGTGCCAGCAGTTATGTCTTGGTGGCTAGTACCACCTATACGCAGTATTTT,CASSYVLVASTTYTQYF
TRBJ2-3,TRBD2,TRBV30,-,TGTGCCTGGAGTAGACTAGCGGGGGACACAGATACGCAGTATTTT,CAWSRLAGDTDTQYF
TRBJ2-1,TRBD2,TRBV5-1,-,TGCGCCAGCAGCTTGACGGCGGGGGAGTACAATGAGCAGTTCTTC,CASSLTAGEYNEQFF
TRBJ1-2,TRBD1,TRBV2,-,TGTGCCAGCAGGCCAGGGGGAGGTGGGGGCTACACCTTC,CASRPGGGGGYTF
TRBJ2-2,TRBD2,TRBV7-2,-,TGTGCCAGCAGCGGCTGGGTAGCGGGGGGGCCGCTGTTTTTT,CASSGWVAGGPLFF
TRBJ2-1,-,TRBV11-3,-,TGTGCCAGCAGCTTGTTTGGGCGGGACAATGAGCAGTTCTTC,CASSLFGRDNEQFF
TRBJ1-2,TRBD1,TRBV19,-,TGTGCCAGTACTATTGGGACAGAACCCTATGGCTACACCTTC,CASTIGTEPYGYTF
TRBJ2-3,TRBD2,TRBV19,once,TGTGCCAGTAGTATGTCTAGCGGCGAAGATACGCAGTATTTT,CASSMSSGEDTQYF
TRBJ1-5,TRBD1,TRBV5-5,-,TGTGCCAGCAGCTCGGGGGTACAGGGGAGCCAGCCCCAGCATTTT,CASSSGVQGSQPQHF
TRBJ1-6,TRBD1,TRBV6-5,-,TGTGCCAGCAGTTACTCGACAGGGGCGATTTCACCCCTCCACTTT,CASSYSTGAISPLHF
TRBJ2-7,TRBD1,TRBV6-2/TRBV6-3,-,TGTGCCAGCAGCTCCCGTGGGACAGGGGGTAACGAGCAGTACTTC,CASSSRGTGGNEQYF
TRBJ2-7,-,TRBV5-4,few,TGTGCCAGCAGCCCCGCGGCGGGGAACATCTACGAGCAGTACTTC,CASSPAAGNIYEQYF